This passage covers 15 T cell receptor beta chains from one sample sequenced in a study of read filtering for tumor transcriptome and immune sequencing. The library was built from about 400 ng RNA with molecular barcoded adaptors for alpha/delta and beta/gamma chains. TCRdb called the reads again in MiXCR, with one record for every CDR3 protein. The table includes approximately 20,000 distinct CDR3 sequences, roughly a fifth detected once. The sequenced sample consisted of a population of CD138-negative cells sorted from bone marrow. The receptor set was obtained from a donor aged 40 or over with multiple myeloma.

The J gene is TRBJ2-1, the V gene TRBV2; 7 nucleotides line up with TRBD1. With V trimmed by 6 bases and J by 4 bases, 9 bases remained unmatched. The length of the CDR3 is 15 residues. Germline loops: CDR1 SNHLY, CDR2 FYNNEI. The CDR3 loop is CASSLGQNMYNEQFF. The CDR3 DNA follows: TGTGCCAGCAGCCTGGGACAGAATATGTACAATGAGCAGTTCTTC.

This clonotype was picked up many times. The chain links TRBV27 to TRBJ2-1; weak D call: TRBD2 (6 bases). Trimming shortened V by 7 bases and J by 6 bases, and 13 bases separated the two germline ends. The CDR3 extends over 13 amino acids. CDR1 is MNHEY and CDR2 is SMNVEV in the germline V gene (reference sequence). The CDR3 DNA follows: TGTGCCAGCATCCTGCTAGCGAGCAATGAGCAGTTCTTC. This gives the protein CASILLASNEQFF.

The chain uses TRBV6-2 or TRBV6-3 and TRBJ2-7; TRBD1 matches at 10 bases. V lost 6 bases, J lost 6 bases, and 8 bases stayed unmatched. There are 14 residues in the CDR3. Germline assignment: CDR1 MNHEY and CDR2 SVGEGT. This CDR3 is CASSPGQGRREQYF. The CDR3 nucleotides read TGTGCCAGCAGCCCGGGACAGGGGAGACGCGAGCAGTACTTC.

This clonotype was recorded at least ten times. The gene calls are TRBV6-2 or TRBV6-3 and TRBJ2-1, with 12 bases matching TRBD2. From germline, CDR1 is MNHEY and CDR2 SVGEGT. The junction had 6 bases not matched to a gene; V was cut back by 2 bases and J by 4 bases. This CDR3 comprises 17 residues. The CDR3 region is CASSYGLAGGPYNEQFF. CDR3 DNA sequence: TGTGCCAGCAGTTACGGGCTAGCGGGAGGGCCTTACAATGAGCAGTTCTTC.

This clonotype was seen ten or more times. The rearrangement joins TRBV6-2 or TRBV6-3 to TRBJ2-2; D remains ambiguous. CDR3 size: 16 residues. V was pared by 4 bases and J by 7 bases, with 19 bases between. CDR1 is MNHEY and CDR2 is SVGEGT in the germline V gene. In DNA form, the CDR3 reads TGTGCCAGCAGTTCCTGGAGTCTGAGTCAGGACGGGGAGCTGTTTTTT. Translation: CASSSWSLSQDGELFF.

About this clonotype: A single base separates this from a much larger clone, so it may be a read error. V and J are TRBV7-9 and TRBJ2-7; no clear D gene. Per germline, CDR1 SEHNR and CDR2 FQNEAQ (reference sequence). This CDR3 is 12 amino acids long. CDR3 sequence reads: CASGLAQYEQYF. CDR3 in DNA: TGTGCCAGCGGCTTAGCCCAGTACGAGCAGTACTTC.

This clonotype showed up just once. The final CDR3 position lacks the conserved phenylalanine or tryptophan, pointing to a likely read error. The chain uses TRBV5-1 and TRBJ2-1, with a possible D match to TRBD1 (5 bases). V shed 3 bases and J shed 7 bases, with 11 bases lying between them. The CDR3 consists of 13 residues. Per the germline V gene, CDR1 is SGHRS and CDR2 is YFSETQ. CDR3 in DNA: TGCGCCAGCAGCTATACAGGACAAAATGAGCAGTTCTCC. Translated: CASSYTGQNEQFS.

Comment on this clonotype: This is likely an artifact of a read error, given a far larger clone one base away. The chain carries TRBV11-2 and TRBJ1-4; possible D gene TRBD1, 5 bases. Per germline, CDR1 SGHAT and CDR2 FQNNGV. This CDR3 contains 14 residues. In DNA, the CDR3 is TGTGCCAGCAGCTTCGACAGCCTAAATGAAACACTGTTTTTT. It is translated as CASSFDSLNETLFF.

There are many counts of this clonotype. The gene calls are TRBV7-9 and TRBJ2-7; perhaps TRBD1 as D (6 bases). Trimming cost V 5 bases and J 6 bases, with 20 bases left between them. The length of the CDR3 is 15 residues. Germline V gene lookup returns CDR1 SEHNR and CDR2 FQNEAQ (reference sequence). The CDR3 nucleotides are TGTGCCAGCAGCCACGAGGGGGTTACAGTCCTCGAGCAGTACTTC. Its translation: CASSHEGVTVLEQYF.

To note about this clonotype: A much larger clone is a single base away; this may be a read error. This chain uses TRBV4-3 with TRBJ2-7, with TRBD2 as a possible D gene (5 bases). The germline V gene encodes CDR1 LGHNA and CDR2 YSLEER. The CDR3 length is 15 residues. CDR3 DNA: TGCGCCAGCAGCCAAGATCGGGGTAGTACCTACGAGCAGCACTTC. This encodes CASSQDRGSTYEQHF.

This clonotype appeared many times. This chain connects TRBV20-1 to TRBJ2-1; tentatively, D is TRBD2 (6 bases). The CDR3 spans 11 residues. The germline gives CDR1 DFQATT, CDR2 SNEGSKA (reference sequence). The V end lost 5 bases, the J end lost 8 bases, and 10 bases lay between the germline ends. The CDR3 reads CSAGTSYEQFF. The CDR3, as DNA: TGCAGTGCTGGAACTAGCTATGAGCAGTTCTTC.

This clonotype is a singleton in its sample. V usage is TRBV25-1 and J usage is TRBJ2-1; 13 bases agree with TRBD2. CDR3 length: 21 amino acids. Germline trimming cut 6 bases from V and 8 bases from J; bases unmatched to any gene: 25. Germline lookup yields CDR1 MGHDK and CDR2 SYGVNS. The CDR3 DNA is TGTGCCAGCAGCGAGACCCTACTATCAGGACTAGCGGGAGTTCGAGGGTATGAGCAGTTCTTC. Translation: CASSETLLSGLAGVRGYEQFF.

This clonotype was recorded many times. The J gene is TRBJ2-7, the V gene TRBV20-1; TRBD2 matches at 8 bases. Unmatched junction bases numbered 14, after V lost 7 bases and J lost 6 bases. The CDR3 loop spans 14 amino acids. Germline V gene sequence: CDR1 DFQATT, CDR2 SNEGSKA (reference sequence). CDR3 sequence: CSVGWLAGPPEQYF. DNA for the CDR3: TGCAGTGTTGGATGGCTAGCGGGTCCTCCCGAGCAGTACTTC.

Details on this clonotype: One junction end does not reproduce the germline sequence, and a read error may be involved. J is TRBJ1-1 and V is TRBV4-1, with D possibly matching TRBD1 (6 bases). Germline CDR1 MGHRA, CDR2 YSYEKL. The CDR3 spans 15 residues. The CDR3 spells CASTQADRKSAEAFF. CDR3 coding DNA: TGCGCCAGCACCCAAGCTGACAGGAAGTCGGCTGAAGCTTTCTTT.

A note on this clonotype: This could be a read error, since a much larger clone is one nucleotide away. The CDR3 loop reads CASEGPSGGQETQYF. CDR3 DNA: TGTGCCAGTGAAGGTCCAAGCGGGGGGCAAGAGACCCAGTACTTC. This chain joins TRBV19 and TRBJ2-5, with 9 positions matching TRBD2. Germline loops: CDR1 LNHDA, CDR2 SQIVND (reference sequence). There are 15 residues in the CDR3. V was clipped by 8 bases and J by 2 bases; unmatched bases: 9.